Sequencing of this TCR beta chain was carried out in a study of vaccination and CD4 T cells after COVID-19. On the study more broadly: Each post-COVID sample was drawn after diagnosis, and the median interval was roughly 100 days (range 35 to 161). Overlapping spike peptides from SARS-CoV-2, HCoV-NL63, HCoV-OC43 and HCoV-229E served to stimulate the cells. Study observations and caveats: A nonsignificant rise from roughly 22 to 38 was seen in the median number of SARS-CoV-2-reactive clonotypes. With convalescent patients, a median about 90% of reactive clones emerged solely after vaccination.

Concerning this clonotype itself: Its matching antigen is unknown.

Cultured CD4+ T cell DNA underwent sequencing with the Oncomine TCR Beta short-read assay. Via MiXCR, TCRdb re-called the PCR reads, giving one row per CDR3 protein. The sample lists about 13,000 distinct CDR3 sequences, roughly two fifths occurring once. V gave up 4 bases and J gave up 13 bases; unmatched junction bases: 4. Germline values: CDR1 MDHEN, CDR2 SYDVKM. The CDR3 length is 11 residues. The treatment is: roughly 10-day PBMC culture with coronavirus spike peptide pools or control peptides (ViraFEST assay). The clonotype originates from a human donor who had recovered from COVID-19. The starting material was CD4+ T cells from blood, cultured in vitro, obtained after SARS-CoV-2 vaccination. This chain joins TRBV28 and TRBJ2-1; 7 nucleotides line up with TRBD1. The CDR3 DNA follows: TGTGCCAGCAGTTCCAGGGGGTACCAGTTCTTC. Protein product: CASSSRGYQFF.